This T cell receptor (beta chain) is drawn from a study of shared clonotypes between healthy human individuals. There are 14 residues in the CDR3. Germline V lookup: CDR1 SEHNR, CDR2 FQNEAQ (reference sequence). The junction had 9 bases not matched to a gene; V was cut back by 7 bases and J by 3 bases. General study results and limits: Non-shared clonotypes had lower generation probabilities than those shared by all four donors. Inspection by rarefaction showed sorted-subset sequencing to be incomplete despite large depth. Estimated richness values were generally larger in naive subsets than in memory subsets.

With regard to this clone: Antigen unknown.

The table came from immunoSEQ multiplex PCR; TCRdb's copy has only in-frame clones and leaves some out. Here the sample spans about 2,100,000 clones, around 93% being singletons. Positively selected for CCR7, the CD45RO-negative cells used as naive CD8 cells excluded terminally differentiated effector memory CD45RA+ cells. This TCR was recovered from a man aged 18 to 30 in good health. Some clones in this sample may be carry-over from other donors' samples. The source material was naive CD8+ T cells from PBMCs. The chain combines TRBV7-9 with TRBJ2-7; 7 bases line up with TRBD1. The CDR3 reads CASNHGAGGYEQYF. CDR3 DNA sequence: TGTGCCAGCAACCATGGGGCAGGGGGCTACGAGCAGTACTTC.